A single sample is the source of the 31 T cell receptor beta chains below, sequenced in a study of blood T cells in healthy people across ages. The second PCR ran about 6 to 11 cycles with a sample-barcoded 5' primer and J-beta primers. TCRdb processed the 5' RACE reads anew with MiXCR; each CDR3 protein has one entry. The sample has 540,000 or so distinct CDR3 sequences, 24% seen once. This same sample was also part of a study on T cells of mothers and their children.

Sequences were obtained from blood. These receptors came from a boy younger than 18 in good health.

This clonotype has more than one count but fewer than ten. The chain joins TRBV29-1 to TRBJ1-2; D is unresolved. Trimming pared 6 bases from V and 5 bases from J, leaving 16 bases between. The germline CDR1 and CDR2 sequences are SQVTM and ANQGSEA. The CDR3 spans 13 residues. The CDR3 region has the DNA TGCAGCGTCCCGACGGCACCTGAGTATGGCTACACCTTC. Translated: CSVPTAPEYGYTF.

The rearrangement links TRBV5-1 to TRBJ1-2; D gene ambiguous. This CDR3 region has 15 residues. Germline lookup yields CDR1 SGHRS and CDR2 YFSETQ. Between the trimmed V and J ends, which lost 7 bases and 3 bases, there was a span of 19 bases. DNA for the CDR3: TGCGCCAGCCGCCCAAAAGGACCCTCGGACTATGGCTACACCTTC. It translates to CASRPKGPSDYGYTF.

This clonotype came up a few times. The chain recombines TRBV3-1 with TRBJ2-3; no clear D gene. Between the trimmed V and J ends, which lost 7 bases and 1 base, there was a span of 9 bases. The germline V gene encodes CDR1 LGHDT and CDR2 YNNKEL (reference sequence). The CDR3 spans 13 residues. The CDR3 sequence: CASTAPGTDTQYF. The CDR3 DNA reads TGTGCCAGCACGGCCCCAGGCACAGATACGCAGTATTTT.

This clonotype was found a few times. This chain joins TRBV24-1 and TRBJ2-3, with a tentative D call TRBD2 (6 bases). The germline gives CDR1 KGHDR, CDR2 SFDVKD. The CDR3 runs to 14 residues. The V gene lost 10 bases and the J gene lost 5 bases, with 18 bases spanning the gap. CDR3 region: CATSSGPLGDTQYF. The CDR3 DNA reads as TGTGCCACGTCAAGCGGGCCTCTCGGAGATACGCAGTATTTT.

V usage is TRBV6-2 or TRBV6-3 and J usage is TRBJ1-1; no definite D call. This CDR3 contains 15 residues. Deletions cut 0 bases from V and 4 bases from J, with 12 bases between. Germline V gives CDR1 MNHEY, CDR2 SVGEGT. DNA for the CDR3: TGTGCCAGCAGTTACTCGACTCTCAGTGGCACTGAAGCTTTCTTT. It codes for CASSYSTLSGTEAFF.

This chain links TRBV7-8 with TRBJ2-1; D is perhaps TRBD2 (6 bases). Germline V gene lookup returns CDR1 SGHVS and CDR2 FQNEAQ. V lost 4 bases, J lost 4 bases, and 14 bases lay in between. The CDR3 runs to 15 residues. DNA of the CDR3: TGTGCCAGCAGCTCGGGACTGATTACATACAATGAGCAGTTCTTC. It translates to CASSSGLITYNEQFF.

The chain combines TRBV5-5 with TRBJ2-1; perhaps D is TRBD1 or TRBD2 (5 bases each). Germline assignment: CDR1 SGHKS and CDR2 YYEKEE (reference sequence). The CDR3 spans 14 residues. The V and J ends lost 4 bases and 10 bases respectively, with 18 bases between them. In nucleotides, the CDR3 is TGTGCCAGCAGCGATAGGGACCTCCTACGCGAGCAGTTCTTC. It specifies CASSDRDLLREQFF.

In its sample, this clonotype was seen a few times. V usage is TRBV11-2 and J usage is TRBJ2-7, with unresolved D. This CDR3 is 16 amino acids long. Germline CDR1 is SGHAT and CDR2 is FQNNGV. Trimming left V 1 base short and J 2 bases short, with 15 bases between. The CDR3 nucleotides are TGTGCCAGCAGCTTAGGTTTAAGTCAGGCCACCTACGAGCAGTACTTC. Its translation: CASSLGLSQATYEQYF.

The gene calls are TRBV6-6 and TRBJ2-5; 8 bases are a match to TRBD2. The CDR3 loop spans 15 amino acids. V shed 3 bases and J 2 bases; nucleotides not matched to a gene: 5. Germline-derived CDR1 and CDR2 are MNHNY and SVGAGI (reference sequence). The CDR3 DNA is TGTGCCAGCAGTTATCGGGCGGGGGGACAAGAGACCCAGTACTTC. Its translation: CASSYRAGGQETQYF.

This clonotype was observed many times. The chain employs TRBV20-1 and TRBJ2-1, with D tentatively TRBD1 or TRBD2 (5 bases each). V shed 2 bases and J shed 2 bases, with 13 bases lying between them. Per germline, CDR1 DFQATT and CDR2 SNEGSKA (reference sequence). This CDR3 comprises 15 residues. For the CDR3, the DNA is TGCAGTGCTAGAAGGGGCAGCGGCGCCTACAATGAGCAGTTCTTC. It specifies CSARRGSGAYNEQFF.

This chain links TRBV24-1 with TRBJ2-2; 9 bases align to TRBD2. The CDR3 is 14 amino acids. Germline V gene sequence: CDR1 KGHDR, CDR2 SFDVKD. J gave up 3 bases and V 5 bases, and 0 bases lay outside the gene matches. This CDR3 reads CATSGTSDTGELFF. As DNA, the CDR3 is TGTGCCACCAGTGGGACTAGCGACACCGGGGAGCTGTTTTTT.

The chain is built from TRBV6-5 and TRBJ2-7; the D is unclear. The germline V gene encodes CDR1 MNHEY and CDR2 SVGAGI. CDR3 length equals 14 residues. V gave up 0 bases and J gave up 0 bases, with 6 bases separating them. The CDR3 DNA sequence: TGTGCCAGCAGTTACTCGAGGAGCTCCTACGAGCAGTACTTC. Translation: CASSYSRSSYEQYF.

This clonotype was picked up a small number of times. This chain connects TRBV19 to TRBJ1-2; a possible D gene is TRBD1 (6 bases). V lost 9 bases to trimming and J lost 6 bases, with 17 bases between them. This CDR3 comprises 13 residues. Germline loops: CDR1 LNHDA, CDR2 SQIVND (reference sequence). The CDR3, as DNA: TGTGCCAGCTCGGGGTCGGGGGCTGATGGCTACACCTTC. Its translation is CASSGSGADGYTF.

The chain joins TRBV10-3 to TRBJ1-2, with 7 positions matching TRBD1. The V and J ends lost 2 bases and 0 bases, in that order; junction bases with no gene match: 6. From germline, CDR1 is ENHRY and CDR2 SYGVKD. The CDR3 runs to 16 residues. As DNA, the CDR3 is TGTGCCATCAGTGAGCCGCCCGGGACAGCTAACTATGGCTACACCTTC. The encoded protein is CAISEPPGTANYGYTF.

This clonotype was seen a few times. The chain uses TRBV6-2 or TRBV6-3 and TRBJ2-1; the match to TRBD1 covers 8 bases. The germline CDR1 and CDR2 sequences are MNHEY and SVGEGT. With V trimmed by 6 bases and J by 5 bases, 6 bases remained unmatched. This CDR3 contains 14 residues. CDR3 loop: CASSGQGRNNEQFF. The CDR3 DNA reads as TGTGCCAGCAGCGGACAGGGACGAAACAATGAGCAGTTCTTC.

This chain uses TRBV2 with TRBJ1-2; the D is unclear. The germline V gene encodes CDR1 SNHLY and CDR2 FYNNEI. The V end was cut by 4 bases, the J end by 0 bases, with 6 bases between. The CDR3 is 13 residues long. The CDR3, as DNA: TGTGCCAGCAGTGGGGAAGCTAACTATGGCTACACCTTC. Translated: CASSGEANYGYTF.

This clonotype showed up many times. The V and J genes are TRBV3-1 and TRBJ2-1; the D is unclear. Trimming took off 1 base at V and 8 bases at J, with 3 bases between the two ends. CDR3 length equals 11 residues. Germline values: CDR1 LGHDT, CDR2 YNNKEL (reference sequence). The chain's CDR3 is CASSQVHEQFF. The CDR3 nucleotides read TGTGCCAGCAGCCAAGTCCATGAGCAGTTCTTC.

The CDR3 reads CATSEGGPTGYTF. The CDR3 nucleotides are TGTGCCACCAGTGAGGGGGGGCCAACTGGCTACACCTTC. The chain recombines TRBV24-1 with TRBJ1-2, with D possibly TRBD1 on 6 matching bases. CDR3 length: 13 residues. Germline V CDR1 and CDR2: KGHDR, SFDVKD. V lost 4 bases to trimming and J lost 7 bases, with 12 bases between them.

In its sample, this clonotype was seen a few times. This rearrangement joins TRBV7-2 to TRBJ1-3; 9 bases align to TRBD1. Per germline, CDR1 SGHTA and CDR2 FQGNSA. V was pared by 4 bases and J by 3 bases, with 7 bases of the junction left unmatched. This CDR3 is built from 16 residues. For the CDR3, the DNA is TGTGCCAGCAGCTCGCAACAGGGGGCAGGTGGAAACACCATATATTTT. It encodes CASSSQQGAGGNTIYF.

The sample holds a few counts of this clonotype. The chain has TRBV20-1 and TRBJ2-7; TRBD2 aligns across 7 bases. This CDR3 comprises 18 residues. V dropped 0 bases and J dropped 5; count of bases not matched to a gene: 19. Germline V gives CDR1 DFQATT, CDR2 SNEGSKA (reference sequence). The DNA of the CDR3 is TGCAGTGCTAGAGAACCGGGGTCCGGCGGGAGTAGATCCCACGAGCAGTACTTC. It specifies CSAREPGSGGSRSHEQYF.

CDR3 sequence: CASSDAGTRIQPQHF. CDR3 bases: TGTGCCAGCTCAGACGCCGGGACAAGGATACAGCCCCAGCATTTT. The V call is TRBV18, the J call TRBJ1-5, with D maybe TRBD1 (6 bases). The CDR3 spans 15 residues. With 5 bases removed from V and 7 bases from J, the gap between germline ends came to 18 bases. CDR1 and CDR2 (germline): KGHSH, LQKENI.

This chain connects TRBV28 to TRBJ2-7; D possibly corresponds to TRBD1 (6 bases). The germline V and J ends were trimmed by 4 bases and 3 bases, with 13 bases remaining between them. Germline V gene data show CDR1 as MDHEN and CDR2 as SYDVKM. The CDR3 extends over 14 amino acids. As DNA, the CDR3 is TGTGCCAGCAGTTCAATGGGACACTACTACGAGCAGTACTTC. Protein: CASSSMGHYYEQYF.

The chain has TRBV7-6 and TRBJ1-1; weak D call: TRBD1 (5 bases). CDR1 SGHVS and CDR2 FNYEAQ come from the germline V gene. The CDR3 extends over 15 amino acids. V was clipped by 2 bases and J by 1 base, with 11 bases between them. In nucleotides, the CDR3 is TGTGCCAGCAGCTTAAGGCAGGGCCCGAACACTGAAGCTTTCTTT. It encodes CASSLRQGPNTEAFF.

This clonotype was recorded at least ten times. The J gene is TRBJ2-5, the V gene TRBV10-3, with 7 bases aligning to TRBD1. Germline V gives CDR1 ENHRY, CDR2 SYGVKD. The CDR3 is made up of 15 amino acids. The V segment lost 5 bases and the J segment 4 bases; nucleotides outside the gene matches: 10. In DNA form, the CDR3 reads TGTGCCATCAGTTACGGACAGGCCCTTACAGAGACCCAGTACTTC. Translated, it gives CAISYGQALTETQYF.

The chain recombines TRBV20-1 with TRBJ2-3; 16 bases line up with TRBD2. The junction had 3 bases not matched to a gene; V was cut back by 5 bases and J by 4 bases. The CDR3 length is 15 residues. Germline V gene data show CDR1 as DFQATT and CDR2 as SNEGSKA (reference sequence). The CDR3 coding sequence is TGCAGTGCTGGGGGACTAGCGGGAGGGGCAGATACGCAGTATTTT. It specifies CSAGGLAGGADTQYF.

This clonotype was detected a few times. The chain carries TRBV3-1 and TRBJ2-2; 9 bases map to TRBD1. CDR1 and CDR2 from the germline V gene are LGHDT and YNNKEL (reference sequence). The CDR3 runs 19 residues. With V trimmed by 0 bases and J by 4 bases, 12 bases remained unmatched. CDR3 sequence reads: CASSQDPGQGPNPTGELFF. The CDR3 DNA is TGTGCCAGCAGCCAAGATCCGGGACAGGGACCTAACCCCACCGGGGAGCTGTTTTTT.

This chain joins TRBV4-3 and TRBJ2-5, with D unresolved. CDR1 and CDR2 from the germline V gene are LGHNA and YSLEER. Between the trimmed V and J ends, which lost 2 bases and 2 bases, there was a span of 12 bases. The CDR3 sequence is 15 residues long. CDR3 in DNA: TGCGCCAGCAGCCAAACTTACAAGACTCAAGAGACCCAGTACTTC. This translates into CASSQTYKTQETQYF.

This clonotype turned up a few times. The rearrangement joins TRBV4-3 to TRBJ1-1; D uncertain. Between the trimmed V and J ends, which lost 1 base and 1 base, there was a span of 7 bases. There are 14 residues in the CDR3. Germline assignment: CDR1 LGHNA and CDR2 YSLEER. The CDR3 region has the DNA TGCGCCAGCAGCCAAGGGACGGCGAACACTGAAGCTTTCTTT. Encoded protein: CASSQGTANTEAFF.

The CDR3: CASSQDGTWGNEQFF. The CDR3 DNA reads TGTGCCAGCAGCCAAGATGGAACGTGGGGCAATGAGCAGTTCTTC. The V and J genes are TRBV4-2 and TRBJ2-1; D gene unclear. The length of the CDR3 is 15 residues. The germline gives CDR1 LGHNA, CDR2 YNFKEQ. V was shortened by 0 bases and J by 6 bases, with 12 bases between the two germline ends.

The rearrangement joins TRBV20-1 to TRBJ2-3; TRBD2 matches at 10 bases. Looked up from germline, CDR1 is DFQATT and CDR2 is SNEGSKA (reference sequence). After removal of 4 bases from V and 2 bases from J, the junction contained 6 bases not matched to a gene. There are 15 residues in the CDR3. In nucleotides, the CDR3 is TGCAGTGCTATGACACTAGCGGGATACACAGATACGCAGTATTTT. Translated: CSAMTLAGYTDTQYF.

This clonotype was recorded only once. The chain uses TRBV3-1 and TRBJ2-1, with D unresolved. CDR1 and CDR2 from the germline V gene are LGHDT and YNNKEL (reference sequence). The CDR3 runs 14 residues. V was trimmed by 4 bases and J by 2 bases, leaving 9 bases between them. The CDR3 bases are TGTGCCAGCAGCCTTGGCGTAACCTACAATGAGCAGTTCTTC. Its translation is CASSLGVTYNEQFF.